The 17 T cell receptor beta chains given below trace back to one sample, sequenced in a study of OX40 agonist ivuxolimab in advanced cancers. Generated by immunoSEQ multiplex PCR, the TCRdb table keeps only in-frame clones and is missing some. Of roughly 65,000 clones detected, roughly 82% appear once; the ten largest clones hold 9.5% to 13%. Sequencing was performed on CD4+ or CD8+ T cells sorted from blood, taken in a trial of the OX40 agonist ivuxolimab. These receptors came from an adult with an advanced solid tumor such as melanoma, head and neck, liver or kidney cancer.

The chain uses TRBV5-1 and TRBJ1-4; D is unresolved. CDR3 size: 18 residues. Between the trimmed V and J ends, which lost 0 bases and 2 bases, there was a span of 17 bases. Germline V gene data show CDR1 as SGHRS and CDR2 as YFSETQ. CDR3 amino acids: CASSLDGRSQTTNEKLFF. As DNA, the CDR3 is TGCGCCAGCAGCTTGGACGGCAGGTCTCAGACCACTAATGAAAAACTGTTTTTT.

The CDR3 loop is CASSLDGGTERELFF. The CDR3 DNA follows: TGCGCCAGCAGCCTGGATGGGGGTACGGAGCGGGAGCTGTTTTTT. The gene calls are TRBV5-1 and TRBJ2-2, with D perhaps assigned TRBD1 or TRBD2 (5 bases each). In germline, CDR1 is SGHRS, CDR2 YFSETQ. The ends were cut back, 4 bases at V and 9 bases at J, with 19 bases in the middle. This CDR3 has 15 amino acids.

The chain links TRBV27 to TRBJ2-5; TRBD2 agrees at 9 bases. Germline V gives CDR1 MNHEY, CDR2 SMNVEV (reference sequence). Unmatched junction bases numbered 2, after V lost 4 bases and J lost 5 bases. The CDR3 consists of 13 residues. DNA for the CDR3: TGTGCCAGCAGTTACCTAGCGGGGGAGACCCAGTACTTC. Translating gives CASSYLAGETQYF.

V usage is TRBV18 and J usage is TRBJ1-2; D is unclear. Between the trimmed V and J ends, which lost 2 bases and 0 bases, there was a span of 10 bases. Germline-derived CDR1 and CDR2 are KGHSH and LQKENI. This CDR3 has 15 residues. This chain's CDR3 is CASSPDAAANYGYTF. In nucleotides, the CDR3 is TGTGCCAGCTCACCAGATGCGGCCGCTAACTATGGCTACACCTTC.

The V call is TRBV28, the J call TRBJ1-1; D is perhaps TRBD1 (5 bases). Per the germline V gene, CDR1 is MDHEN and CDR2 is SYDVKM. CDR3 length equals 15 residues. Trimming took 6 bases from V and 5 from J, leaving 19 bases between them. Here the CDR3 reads CASSAIGGGKTEAFF. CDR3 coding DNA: TGTGCCAGCAGCGCTATCGGGGGGGGTAAGACTGAAGCTTTCTTT. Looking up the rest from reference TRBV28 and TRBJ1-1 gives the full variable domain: DVKVTQSSRYLVKRTGEKVFLECVQDMDHENMFWYRQDPGLGLRLIYFSYDVKMKEKGDIPEGYSVSREKKERFSLILESASTNQTSMYLCASSAIGGGKTEAFFGQGTRLTVV.

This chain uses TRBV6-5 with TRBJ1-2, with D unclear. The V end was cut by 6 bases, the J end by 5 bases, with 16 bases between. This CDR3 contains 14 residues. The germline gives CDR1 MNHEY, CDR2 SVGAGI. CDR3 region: CASRVDTGYYGYTF. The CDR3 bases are TGTGCCAGCAGGGTAGACACCGGGTATTATGGCTACACCTTC.

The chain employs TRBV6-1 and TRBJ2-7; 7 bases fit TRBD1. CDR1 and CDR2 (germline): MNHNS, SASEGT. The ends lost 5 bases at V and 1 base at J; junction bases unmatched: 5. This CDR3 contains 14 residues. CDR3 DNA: TGTGCCAGCAGTTTAGGGGGCGTTTCCTACGAGCAGTACGTC. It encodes CASSLGGVSYEQYV.

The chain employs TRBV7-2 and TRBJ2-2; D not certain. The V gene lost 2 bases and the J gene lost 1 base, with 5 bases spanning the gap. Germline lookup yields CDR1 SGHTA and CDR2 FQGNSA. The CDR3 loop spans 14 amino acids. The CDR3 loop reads CASSLNRNTGELFF. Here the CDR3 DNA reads TGTGCCAGCAGCTTAAATCGGAACACCGGGGAGCTGTTTTTT. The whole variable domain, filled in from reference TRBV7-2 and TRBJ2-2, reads GAGVSQSPSNKVTEKGKDVELRCDPISGHTALYWYRQSLGQGLEFLIYFQGNSAPDKSGLPSDRFSAERTGGSVSTLTIQRTQQEDSAVYLCASSLNRNTGELFFGEGSRLTVL.

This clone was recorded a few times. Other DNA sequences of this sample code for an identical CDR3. CDR3 in amino acids: CAWSADSNQPQHF. CDR3 nucleotides: TGTGCCTGGAGTGCCGATAGCAATCAGCCCCAGCATTTT. The J gene is TRBJ1-5, the V gene TRBV30; D not certain. The CDR3 runs to 13 residues. V was cut by 1 base and J by 0 bases, with 4 bases left in between. Germline V gives CDR1 GTSNPN, CDR2 SVGIG (reference sequence).

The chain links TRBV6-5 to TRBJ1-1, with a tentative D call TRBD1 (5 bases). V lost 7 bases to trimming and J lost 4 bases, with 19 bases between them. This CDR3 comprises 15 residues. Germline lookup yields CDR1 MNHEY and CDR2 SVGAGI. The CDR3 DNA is TGTGCCAGCACCCTTTCGACCCCCGGGGGCACTGAAGCTTTCTTT. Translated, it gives CASTLSTPGGTEAFF.

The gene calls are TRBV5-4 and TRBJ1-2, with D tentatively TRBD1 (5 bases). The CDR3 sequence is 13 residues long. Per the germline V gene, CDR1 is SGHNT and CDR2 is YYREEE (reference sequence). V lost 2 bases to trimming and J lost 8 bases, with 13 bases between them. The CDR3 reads CASSFDRNKGYTF. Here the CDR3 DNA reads TGTGCCAGCAGCTTCGACAGAAACAAGGGCTACACCTTC.

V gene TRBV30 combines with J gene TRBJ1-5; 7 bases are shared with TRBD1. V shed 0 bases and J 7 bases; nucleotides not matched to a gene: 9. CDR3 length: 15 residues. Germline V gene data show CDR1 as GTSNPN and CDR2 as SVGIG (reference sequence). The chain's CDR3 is CAWSVEGASYQPQHF. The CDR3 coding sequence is TGTGCCTGGAGTGTTGAGGGGGCGAGTTACCAGCCCCAGCATTTT.

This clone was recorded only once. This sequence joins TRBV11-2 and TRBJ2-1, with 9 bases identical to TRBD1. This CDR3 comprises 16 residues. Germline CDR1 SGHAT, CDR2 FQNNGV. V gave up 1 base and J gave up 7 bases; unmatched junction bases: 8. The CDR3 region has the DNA TGTGCCAGCAGCTTAGTGGGGACAGGGCCAGGGAATGAGCAGTTCTTC. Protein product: CASSLVGTGPGNEQFF.

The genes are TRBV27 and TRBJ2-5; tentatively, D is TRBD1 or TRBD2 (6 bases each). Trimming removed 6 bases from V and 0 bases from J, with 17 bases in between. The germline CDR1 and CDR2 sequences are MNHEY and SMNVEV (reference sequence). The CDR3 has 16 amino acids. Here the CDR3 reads CASRGLGGLNQETQYF. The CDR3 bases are TGTGCCAGCAGAGGTCTTGGGGGGCTTAACCAAGAGACCCAGTACTTC.

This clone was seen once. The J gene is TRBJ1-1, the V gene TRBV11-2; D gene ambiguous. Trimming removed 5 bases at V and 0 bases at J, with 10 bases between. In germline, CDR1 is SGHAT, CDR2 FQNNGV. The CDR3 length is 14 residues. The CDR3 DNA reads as TGTGCCAGCAGCCCCGAAACACTGAACACTGAAGCTTTCTTT. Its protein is CASSPETLNTEAFF.

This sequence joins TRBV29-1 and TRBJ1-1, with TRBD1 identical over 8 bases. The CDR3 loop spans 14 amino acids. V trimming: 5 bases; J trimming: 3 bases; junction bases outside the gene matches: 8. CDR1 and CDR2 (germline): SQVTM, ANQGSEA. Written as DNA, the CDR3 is TGCAGCGTTAAGCCCCAGGGGGCGGACACTGAAGCTTTCTTT. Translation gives CSVKPQGADTEAFF.

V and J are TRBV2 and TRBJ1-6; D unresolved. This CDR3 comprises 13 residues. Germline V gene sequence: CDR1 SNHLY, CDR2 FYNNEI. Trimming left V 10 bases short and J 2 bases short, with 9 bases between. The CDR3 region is CANHRTYNSPLHF. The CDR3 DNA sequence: TGTGCCAACCATAGGACCTATAATTCACCCCTCCACTTT.